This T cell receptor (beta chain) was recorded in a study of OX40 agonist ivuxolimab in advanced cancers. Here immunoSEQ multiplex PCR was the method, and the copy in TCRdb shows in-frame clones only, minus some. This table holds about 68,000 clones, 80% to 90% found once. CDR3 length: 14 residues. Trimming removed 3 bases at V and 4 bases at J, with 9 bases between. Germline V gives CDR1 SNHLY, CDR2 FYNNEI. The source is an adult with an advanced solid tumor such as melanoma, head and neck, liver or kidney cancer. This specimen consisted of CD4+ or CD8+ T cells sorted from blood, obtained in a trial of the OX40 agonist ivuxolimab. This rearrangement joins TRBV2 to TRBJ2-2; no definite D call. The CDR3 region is CASSDLIPTGELFF. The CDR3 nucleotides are TGTGCCAGCAGTGACCTAATACCCACCGGGGAGCTGTTTTTT.